These 10 T cell receptor beta chains originate from one sample sequenced in a study of identical twins. TCRdb ran MiXCR on the 5' RACE reads and lists one entry per CDR3 protein. The sample carries around 280,000 distinct CDR3 sequences, under 9.5% recorded once. This sample was shared with a second study, whose subject was yellow fever vaccine responses in identical twins.

The sample comprised memory (CD45RO+) T cells sorted from blood. Source of these receptors: a woman between 18 and 30 years old in good health.

This clonotype was seen at least ten times. J is TRBJ2-5 and V is TRBV20-1; 8 bases agree with TRBD2. The CDR3 has 13 amino acids. The trim removed 8 bases at V and 2 bases at J, leaving 7 bases unmatched. CDR1 and CDR2 from the germline V gene are DFQATT and SNEGSKA (reference sequence). The CDR3 sequence is CSCRRGVQETQYF. CDR3 nucleotides: TGCAGTTGTCGGCGGGGGGTACAAGAGACCCAGTACTTC.

This clonotype was counted ten times or more. The chain recombines TRBV5-1 with TRBJ2-7, with D perhaps matching TRBD2 (6 bases). V was shortened by 7 bases and J by 3 bases, with 17 bases between the two germline ends. The length of the CDR3 is 14 residues. Per germline, CDR1 SGHRS and CDR2 YFSETQ. The CDR3 spells CASSLEGLDYEQYF. DNA of the CDR3: TGCGCCAGCTCACTGGAGGGGTTAGACTACGAGCAGTACTTC.

V and J are TRBV28 and TRBJ2-7; the D is unclear. The V and J ends lost 4 bases and 10 bases respectively, with 17 bases between them. Germline-derived CDR1 and CDR2 are MDHEN and SYDVKM. CDR3 size: 13 residues. CDR3 loop: CASSSVNNGNQYV. The CDR3 DNA reads as TGTGCCAGCAGTTCGGTGAACAATGGGAACCAGTACGTC.

This clonotype was counted at least ten times. V usage is TRBV4-1 and J usage is TRBJ1-1; D not resolved. Trimming took 4 bases from V and 5 from J, leaving 14 bases between them. Germline V lookup: CDR1 MGHRA, CDR2 YSYEKL. The CDR3 covers 14 residues. The DNA for the CDR3 is TGCGCCAGCAGCCTCGTGGGAGTAGGGACTGAAGCTTTCTTT. Translated: CASSLVGVGTEAFF.

This clonotype was recorded a few times. The J gene is TRBJ2-7, the V gene TRBV9, with D uncertain. From germline, CDR1 is SGDLS and CDR2 YYNGEE. The germline V and J ends were trimmed by 3 bases and 6 bases, with 19 bases remaining between them. The CDR3 totals 15 residues. The CDR3, as DNA: TGTGCCAGCAGCGCCAATCCTTCGGGTTTAGGCGAGCAGTACTTC. It is translated as CASSANPSGLGEQYF. Full variable domain (rest looked up from reference TRBV9 and TRBJ2-7): DSGVTQTPKHLITATGQRVTLRCSPRSGDLSVYWYQQSLDQGLQFLIQYYNGEERAKGNILERFSAQQFPDLHSELNLSSLELGDSALYFCASSANPSGLGEQYFGPGTRLTVT.

This rearrangement joins TRBV7-8 to TRBJ2-7; 11 bases are a match to TRBD2. J was trimmed by 0 bases and V by 5 bases; bases with no gene match: 9. The CDR3 has 17 residues. From germline, CDR1 is SGHVS and CDR2 FQNEAQ. CDR3 nucleotides: TGTGCCAGCAGCCCCCGGGCAACTAGCGGGAGCTCCTACGAGCAGTACTTC. It yields the protein CASSPRATSGSSYEQYF.

This clonotype was counted ten times or more. V gene TRBV4-1 combines with J gene TRBJ1-1; TRBD1 is a possible D gene (6 bases). V was pared by 3 bases and J by 6 bases, with 17 bases between. This CDR3 comprises 15 residues. Germline V gene data show CDR1 as MGHRA and CDR2 as YSYEKL. The CDR3 reads CASSHPQGSNPEAFF. DNA of the CDR3: TGCGCCAGCAGCCACCCGCAGGGGAGCAACCCTGAAGCTTTCTTT.

This clonotype was observed a handful of times. The chain links TRBV19 to TRBJ2-2; D may correspond to TRBD1 or TRBD2 (5 bases each). The CDR3 spans 14 residues. The V gene lost 9 bases and the J gene lost 1 base, with 12 bases spanning the gap. Per the germline V gene, CDR1 is LNHDA and CDR2 is SQIVND (reference sequence). CDR3 protein: CASTWDQNTGELFF. The CDR3 DNA reads TGTGCCAGCACATGGGACCAGAACACCGGGGAGCTGTTTTTT.

At least ten counts were recorded for this clonotype. The J gene is TRBJ1-1, the V gene TRBV29-1, with D maybe TRBD1 (5 bases). Trimming pared 6 bases from V and 1 base from J, leaving 12 bases between. The germline V gene encodes CDR1 SQVTM and CDR2 ANQGSEA. This CDR3 comprises 13 residues. CDR3 coding DNA: TGCAGCGTGGGGGACCGCTGGAACACTGAAGCTTTCTTT. Translation gives CSVGDRWNTEAFF.

This clonotype was observed a handful of times. The chain links TRBV12-3 or TRBV12-4 to TRBJ2-4, with 9 nucleotides matching TRBD2. The CDR3 covers 18 residues. J gave up 0 bases and V 1 base, and 7 bases lay outside the gene matches. CDR3 coding DNA: TGTGCCAGCAGTTTAGTGACTAGCGGTTCACTAGCCAAAAACATTCAGTACTTC. This sequence encodes CASSLVTSGSLAKNIQYF.